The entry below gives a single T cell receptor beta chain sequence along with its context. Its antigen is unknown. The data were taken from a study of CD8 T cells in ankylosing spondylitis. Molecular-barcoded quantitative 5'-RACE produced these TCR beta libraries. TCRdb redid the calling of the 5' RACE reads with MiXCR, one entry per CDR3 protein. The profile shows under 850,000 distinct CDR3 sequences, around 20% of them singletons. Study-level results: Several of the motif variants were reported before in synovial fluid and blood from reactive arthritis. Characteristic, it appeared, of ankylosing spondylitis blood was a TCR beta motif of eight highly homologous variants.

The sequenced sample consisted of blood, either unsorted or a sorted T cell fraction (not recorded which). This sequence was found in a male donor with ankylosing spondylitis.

The DNA for the CDR3 is TGTGCCAGCACGGACAGGGGGCTTAATGAAAAACTGTTTTTT. Translated: CASTDRGLNEKLFF. The chain employs TRBV12-3 or TRBV12-4 and TRBJ1-4, with TRBD1 matching over 11 bases. V was pared by 7 bases and J by 4 bases, with 2 bases of the junction left unmatched. The CDR3 sequence is 14 residues long.